This TCR beta chain originates from a study of T cell therapy after organ transplantation. Specified time point: 4-8 weeks after completion of therapy. Assay: immunoSEQ multiplex PCR; the TCRdb copy retains only in-frame clones and omits some. The table lists a few thousand clones, 75% to 85% of them singletons, with about two fifths in the top ten. About this clone itself: The antigen is undetermined.

The CDR3 length is 16 residues. Trimming took off 0 bases at V and 2 bases at J, with 14 bases between the two ends. CDR1 SGDLS and CDR2 YYNGEE come from the germline V gene. The sequence derives from a human patient who had received a solid organ transplant and had CMV disease. Some T cells here may be from the graft donor. This chain connects TRBV9 to TRBJ1-1; no definite D call. Sample: CD8+ T cells from blood, taken after autologous CMV-specific T cell therapy. CDR3 in amino acids: CASSVGFGTANTEAFF. DNA for the CDR3: TGTGCCAGCAGCGTAGGTTTCGGAACAGCCAACACTGAAGCTTTCTTT.